This TCR beta chain was identified during a study of cytomegalovirus exposure and HLA in healthy donors. As for the study in general: The early release's HLA-typed donors yielded some 85 million unique TCRs.

PCR primers comprised 60 Vbeta and 13 Jbeta primers. Generated by immunoSEQ multiplex PCR, the TCRdb table keeps only in-frame clones and is missing some. Seen here are around 60,000 clones, around 81% observed once, and the top ten hold 5.5% to 7%. Turning to this clone: Antigen unknown.

Study outcomes and limitations: In a later analysis, the majority of CMV-associated beta chains seemingly showed HLA restriction. In an earlier analysis, about 87% or about 30%: the productive usage of most TCR beta V segments. Researchers left out some V segments, among them TRBV6-2 and TRBV6-3, as indistinguishable.

The V gene's germline CDR1 is KGHSH and CDR2 LQKENI. The length of the CDR3 is 14 residues. Trimming removed 3 bases from V and 7 bases from J; junction bases left unmatched: 6. This receptor was identified in a male donor in good health and CMV-seronegative. The chain combines TRBV18 with TRBJ2-7; 10 positions match TRBD1. The sequencing sample was made of PBMCs. The CDR3 sequence: CASSPSGTGDEQYF. In nucleotides, the CDR3 is TGTGCCAGCTCACCCAGCGGGACAGGGGATGAGCAGTACTTC.